This T cell receptor beta chain was identified during a study of spatial heterogeneity in lung cancer. Study overall: The donor group consisted of around 77 patients who had untreated, early-stage non-small cell lung cancer. Sequenced were any available follow-up PBMC samples, which had been obtained a median of around 2 years after resection.

Trimming pared 10 bases from V and 0 bases from J, leaving 19 bases between. CDR3 size: 16 residues. Germline CDR1 MNHNY, CDR2 SVGAGI (reference sequence). The library protocol tagged each TCR cDNA with a unique molecular identifier. TCRdb redid the calling of the 5' RACE reads with MiXCR, one entry per CDR3 protein. The sample contains about 120,000 distinct CDR3 sequences, 9% to 15% of which appear only once. As to time point: blood at routine non-recurrence follow-up after resection. The sequenced material consisted of unsorted whole RNA from tumor, nontumor lung or frozen PBMC. The chain couples TRBV6-6 to TRBJ1-5; D is unclear. Sequences were derived from PBMCs, sampled at follow-up. This TCR derives from a male donor with early-stage non-small cell lung cancer. The CDR3 coding sequence is TGTGCCACCAATGCCCGGTCGGCCAATAGCAATCAGCCCCAGCATTTT. As protein: CATNARSANSNQPQHF.